The rows below give T cell receptor beta chains drawn from one sample of a study of blood T cell repertoires in COVID-19. Clones were read by immunoSEQ multiplex PCR, and TCRdb kept only the in-frame ones, dropping some. The table shows 150,000 to 200,000 clones, with roughly 86% occurring only once. Sequencing was performed on peripheral blood. The source is a man between 40 and 49 years old with active or convalescent COVID-19. The CDR3 runs from the conserved cysteine through the conserved F or W. Fields, in order: V gene, D gene, J gene, CDR3 DNA, CDR3 protein. D genes are given only for firm matches.

V: TRBV6-2/TRBV6-3; D: -; J: TRBJ2-7; DNA: TGTGCCAGCAGTTACTCGATGGCGGAAAAAGGCTACGAGCAGTACTTC; CDR3: CASSYSMAEKGYEQYF
V: TRBV6-5; D: TRBD1; J: TRBJ1-2; DNA: TGTGCCAGCAGGAACGACAGGGGGCCCGGTGGCTACACCTTC; CDR3: CASRNDRGPGGYTF
V: TRBV24-1; D: -; J: TRBJ1-5; DNA: TGTGCCACCAGTGATTTCGGAGGACCCCAGCATTTT; CDR3: CATSDFGGPQHF
V: TRBV5-1; D: TRBD2; J: TRBJ2-5; DNA: TGCGCCAGCAGCTTGACTAGCGGGGGGGCCCAGTACTTC; CDR3: CASSLTSGGAQYF
V: TRBV7-9; D: -; J: TRBJ1-4; DNA: TGTGCCAGCAGCTTAGACAGGACAACTAATGAAAAACTGTTTTTT; CDR3: CASSLDRTTNEKLFF
V: TRBV3-1/TRBV3-2; D: -; J: TRBJ2-3; DNA: TGTGCCAGCAGGGTCCGAGGTGGAGATACGCAGTATTTT; CDR3: CASRVRGGDTQYF
V: TRBV7-3; D: -; J: TRBJ2-1; DNA: TGTGCCAGCAGCTTAGACTTAAGCTCCTACAATGAGCAGTTCTTC; CDR3: CASSLDLSSYNEQFF
V: TRBV7-2; D: TRBD1; J: TRBJ1-4; DNA: TGTGCCAGCAGCCAAACAGGGGCCCCGAATGAAAAACTGTTTTTT; CDR3: CASSQTGAPNEKLFF
V: TRBV11-2; D: -; J: TRBJ2-3; DNA: TGTGCCAGCAGCTTGGAAGAACGGGGACAAGACACAGATACGCAGTATTTT; CDR3: CASSLEERGQDTDTQYF
V: TRBV29-1; D: TRBD1; J: TRBJ1-2; DNA: TGCAGCGCCGCGGGACAGGGCTCTGGCTACACCTTC; CDR3: CSAAGQGSGYTF
V: TRBV4-3; D: TRBD1; J: TRBJ2-7; DNA: TGCGCCAGCAGCCAGCAGACAGGGCCACGCGAGCAGTACTTC; CDR3: CASSQQTGPREQYF
V: TRBV15; D: TRBD1; J: TRBJ1-6; DNA: TGTGCCACCAGCCGGGACAGGTCTAATTCACCCCTCCACTTT; CDR3: CATSRDRSNSPLHF